The rows below give T cell receptor beta chains drawn from one sample of a study of cytomegalovirus exposure and HLA in healthy donors. Libraries were prepared by immunoSEQ multiplex PCR; TCRdb keeps only in-frame clonotypes and omits some of them. This sample has some 350,000 clones, with approximately 86% found just once. The sample was PBMCs. Receptor source: a woman aged 25 to 39 in good health and CMV-seropositive. The CDR3 runs from the conserved cysteine through the conserved F or W. The D gene is left open where the match is weak. A clone size is listed for some rows: how often the clone was seen (once, few, many), or a class if it is expanded.

v_gene	d_gene	len	j_gene	abundance	CDR3nt	CDR3aa
TRBV6-4	.	14	TRBJ1-1	.	TGTGCCAGCAGTGAACACAGGTTCGGCACTGAAGCTTTCTTT	CASSEHRFGTEAFF
TRBV13	.	13	TRBJ1-5	few	TGTGCCAGCAGCTTCGGTAGCAATCAGCCCCAGCATTTT	CASSFGSNQPQHF
TRBV30	TRBD1	14	TRBJ1-2	.	TGTGCCTGGAGGGTGGGACAGGCAAACTATGGCTACACCTTC	CAWRVGQANYGYTF
TRBV9	.	14	TRBJ2-3	.	TGTGCCAGCAGCGTAGCTTTCGGGCCAGATACGCAGTATTTT	CASSVAFGPDTQYF
TRBV4-3	.	13	TRBJ1-1	few	TGCGCCAGCAGCCGAGAGCTGAACACTGAAGCTTTCTTT	CASSRELNTEAFF
TRBV6-5	.	11	TRBJ1-2	.	TGTGCCAGCAGTTACGAGGGGGGCTACACCTTC	CASSYEGGYTF
TRBV5-4	TRBD2	15	TRBJ2-3	.	TGTGCCAGCAGCTTTCCCGGACTAGACACAGATACGCAGTATTTT	CASSFPGLDTDTQYF
TRBV21-1	.	18	TRBJ2-7	.	TGTGCCAGCAGCAAAGCCCTTCAGACAGGGTTGAGCTCCTACGAGCAGTACTTC	CASSKALQTGLSSYEQYF
TRBV30	.	13	TRBJ1-3	.	TGTGCCTGGAAATGGACCTCTGGAAACACCATATATTTT	CAWKWTSGNTIYF
TRBV9	TRBD2	15	TRBJ2-7	once	TGTGCCAGCAGCGCACTAGCCGGGGGGGCCTACGAGCAGTACTTC	CASSALAGGAYEQYF
TRBV27	TRBD2	15	TRBJ2-1	.	TGTGCCAGCAGTTTACTCGGGACTAGCGGAGATGAGCAGTTCTTC	CASSLLGTSGDEQFF
TRBV10-3	.	14	TRBJ1-1	.	TGTGCCATCACCGGCAGGGCGGAGAACACTGAAGCTTTCTTT	CAITGRAENTEAFF
TRBV5-1	TRBD1	15	TRBJ1-2	.	TGCGCCAGCAGCCGACGTCCCGGGACAGGGGACGGCTACACCTTC	CASSRRPGTGDGYTF
TRBV2	TRBD2	14	TRBJ2-7	.	TGTGCCAGCAGCCTAGCGGGAGGGACCTACGAGCAGTACTTC	CASSLAGGTYEQYF
TRBV6-5	.	15	TRBJ1-6	few	TGTGCCAGCAGTTATCTGGGCTCTCGAGGTTCACCCCTCCACTTT	CASSYLGSRGSPLHF
TRBV4-1	.	13	TRBJ1-5	.	TGCGCCAGCAGCCAATTTGGAAATCAGCCCCAGCATTTT	CASSQFGNQPQHF
TRBV9	.	14	TRBJ2-1	.	TGTGCCAGCAGCGTAGCACTTGGAAACAATGAGCAGTTCTTC	CASSVALGNNEQFF
TRBV27	TRBD1	13	TRBJ1-1	.	TGTGCCAGCAGAATGGACAGGGGCACTGAAGCTTTCTTT	CASRMDRGTEAFF
TRBV14	.	16	TRBJ2-1	.	TGTGCCAGCAGCCTCCAGGGGACCTTATCCTACAATGAGCAGTTCTTC	CASSLQGTLSYNEQFF
TRBV6-5	.	15	TRBJ2-2	.	TGTGCCAGCAGTTACGGGGGGACCTACACCGGGGAGCTGTTTTTT	CASSYGGTYTGELFF
TRBV7-2	.	14	TRBJ1-3	.	TGTGCCAGCAGCTTCGGGGGCCCTGGAAACACCATATATTTT	CASSFGGPGNTIYF
TRBV5-1	.	14	TRBJ1-4	.	TGCGCCAGCAGCCCTAATGATCTGAATGAAAAACTGTTTTTT	CASSPNDLNEKLFF
TRBV25-1	TRBD1	16	TRBJ2-5	.	TGTGCCAGCAGTGAACCTCCGGGACAGGGCCCAGAGACCCAGTACTTC	CASSEPPGQGPETQYF
TRBV6-1	.	14	TRBJ1-3	many	TGTGCCAGCAGTGTCGCGGGCTCTGGAAACACCATATATTTT	CASSVAGSGNTIYF
TRBV6-5	TRBD2	14	TRBJ2-5	.	TGTGCCAGCAGCCTAGCGGGGGAACAAGAGACCCAGTACTTC	CASSLAGEQETQYF
TRBV2	.	15	TRBJ2-5	.	TGTGCCAGCAGTGGGACTGAGACAGCGCAAGAGACCCAGTACTTC	CASSGTETAQETQYF
TRBV5-1	.	14	TRBJ2-2	few	TGCGCCAGCAGCTTGCCCGATCTGTACGGGGAGCTGTTTTTT	CASSLPDLYGELFF
TRBV5-8	.	15	TRBJ2-7	.	TGTGCCAGCAGCCACGCACCGGATTCCGTGGGGGAGCAGTACTTC	CASSHAPDSVGEQYF
TRBV21-1	.	18	TRBJ2-1	once	TGTGCCAGCAGCACGCTGAGACAGGGGATTGGGGTTAACAATGAGCAGTTCTTC	CASSTLRQGIGVNNEQFF
TRBV11-3	.	15	TRBJ2-2	.	TGTGCCAGCAGCTTTAGGTCCGGGACGAACGGGGAGCTGTTTTTT	CASSFRSGTNGELFF
TRBV7-8	.	16	TRBJ2-3	.	TGTGCCAGCAGCTTAGGGGCTGGGACTAGCACAGATACGCAGTATTTT	CASSLGAGTSTDTQYF
TRBV27	TRBD2	15	TRBJ2-3	.	TGTGCCAGCAGTTTTGCTAGCGGGAGAGCAGATACGCAGTATTTT	CASSFASGRADTQYF